Only a few counts were recorded for the clone carrying this TCR beta chain. The data were taken from a study of cytomegalovirus exposure and HLA in healthy donors. V was clipped by 2 bases and J by 6 bases; unmatched bases: 6. The CDR3 loop spans 15 amino acids. Germline CDR1 SGHKS, CDR2 YYEKEE (reference sequence). Vbeta (60) and Jbeta (13) primers were used in the PCR. Sequencing was performed with immunoSEQ multiplex PCR; in TCRdb, only in-frame clones are kept and a portion is missing. The sample shows 90,000 to 120,000 clones, approximately 76% of them seen only once. This chain joins TRBV5-5 and TRBJ2-1, with 9 bases fitting TRBD1. The sample comprised PBMCs. The receptor comes from a man aged 18 to 29 in good health and CMV-seronegative. CDR3 in amino acids: CASSFWTGDFNEQFF. As DNA, the CDR3 is TGTGCCAGCAGCTTTTGGACAGGGGACTTCAATGAGCAGTTCTTC. The variable domain in full, completed from reference TRBV5-5 and TRBJ2-1, reads DAGVTQSPTHLIKTRGQQVTLRCSPISGHKSVSWYQQVLGQGPQFIFQYYEKEERGRGNFPDRFSARQFPNYSSELNVNALLLGDSALYLCASSFWTGDFNEQFFGPGTRLTVL.